These T cell receptor beta chains were read from a single sample in a study of blood T cell repertoires in COVID-19. The protocol was immunoSEQ multiplex PCR, while the TCRdb copy is restricted to in-frame clones and leaves out a portion. The sample gives some 180,000 clones, around 76% of which show up once; roughly 7.8% is in the top ten. The specimen sequenced was peripheral blood. Source of these receptors: a woman in her fifties or sixties with active or convalescent COVID-19. The CDR3 runs from the conserved cysteine through the conserved F or W. Each record gives: V gene, clone size, J gene, D gene, CDR3 DNA, CDR3 protein. D genes are given only for firm matches. Only some rows state a clone size, as once, few, many or a class for expanded clones.

v_call: TRBV7-2
clone_size: NA
j_call: TRBJ2-7
d_call: TRBD2
cdr3_nt: TGTGCCAGCAGCTCCCAAGCGGGAGGGCGCGAGCAGTACTTC
cdr3_aa: CASSSQAGGREQYF

v_call: TRBV6-5
clone_size: NA
j_call: TRBJ1-4
d_call: NA
cdr3_nt: TGTGCCAGCAGTAGGGAGGTAACTAATGAAAAACTGTTTTTT
cdr3_aa: CASSREVTNEKLFF

v_call: TRBV29-1
clone_size: NA
j_call: TRBJ2-3
d_call: TRBD2
cdr3_nt: TGCAGCACTAAACGGGAGGGTACGCAGTATTTT
cdr3_aa: CSTKREGTQYF

v_call: TRBV7-3
clone_size: NA
j_call: TRBJ1-1
d_call: NA
cdr3_nt: TGTGCCAGCAGCTCTACAGGGCCGAACACTGAAGCTTTCTTT
cdr3_aa: CASSSTGPNTEAFF

v_call: TRBV5-5
clone_size: NA
j_call: TRBJ2-3
d_call: TRBD2
cdr3_nt: TGTGCCAGCAGCCAGGGACTAGCGGGCCGCACAGATACGCAGTATTTT
cdr3_aa: CASSQGLAGRTDTQYF

v_call: TRBV27
clone_size: NA
j_call: TRBJ1-1
d_call: NA
cdr3_nt: TGTGCCAGCAGTTCCCGCCTCAGGGGCACTGAAGCTTTCTTT
cdr3_aa: CASSSRLRGTEAFF

v_call: TRBV19
clone_size: NA
j_call: TRBJ1-2
d_call: NA
cdr3_nt: TGTGCCAGTAGTAGGCTGGGGCAGGGTGGTGTGAACTCTGGCTACACCTTC
cdr3_aa: CASSRLGQGGVNSGYTF

v_call: TRBV5-4
clone_size: NA
j_call: TRBJ2-1
d_call: TRBD2
cdr3_nt: TGTGCCAGCAGCGATCCTAGCGGGTACAATGAGCAGTTCTTC
cdr3_aa: CASSDPSGYNEQFF

v_call: TRBV5-1
clone_size: few
j_call: TRBJ1-6
d_call: NA
cdr3_nt: TGCGCCAGCAGCTCCCGGACAGCGACCAATTCACCCCTCCACTTT
cdr3_aa: CASSSRTATNSPLHF

v_call: TRBV3-1/TRBV3-2
clone_size: once
j_call: TRBJ1-2
d_call: NA
cdr3_nt: TGTGCCAGCAGCCAAGATGGGGGCGCAGCGCGTGCCGCGTGGGACTATGGCTACACCTTC
cdr3_aa: CASSQDGGAARAAWDYGYTF

v_call: TRBV12-5
clone_size: NA
j_call: TRBJ2-5
d_call: TRBD2
cdr3_nt: TGTGCTAGTGGTTTGCGGCTAGCGGGTCACCCGGGGGACAAAGAGACCCAGTACTTC
cdr3_aa: CASGLRLAGHPGDKETQYF

v_call: TRBV19
clone_size: NA
j_call: TRBJ1-2
d_call: TRBD1
cdr3_nt: TGTGCCAGTAGGGCCGGGACAGGGTATCATGGCTACACCTTC
cdr3_aa: CASRAGTGYHGYTF

v_call: TRBV19
clone_size: NA
j_call: TRBJ2-2
d_call: NA
cdr3_nt: TGTGCCAGTAGCCCGCTGGAGGTCGCGAACACCGGGGAGCTGTTTTTT
cdr3_aa: CASSPLEVANTGELFF

v_call: TRBV4-3
clone_size: NA
j_call: TRBJ1-1
d_call: NA
cdr3_nt: TGCGCCAGCAGCCAAGACGTGGGGCCGTTGGGCACTGAAGCTTTCTTT
cdr3_aa: CASSQDVGPLGTEAFF

v_call: TRBV6-4
clone_size: NA
j_call: TRBJ2-1
d_call: TRBD2
cdr3_nt: TGTGCCAGCAGTGACGAAGGACTAGCGATTAATGAGCAGTTCTTC
cdr3_aa: CASSDEGLAINEQFF

v_call: TRBV30
clone_size: once
j_call: TRBJ2-3
d_call: TRBD1
cdr3_nt: TGTGCCTGGAGGGGGGACAGCCCCCGCAGGGATACGCAGTATTTT
cdr3_aa: CAWRGDSPRRDTQYF

v_call: TRBV19
clone_size: few
j_call: TRBJ1-5
d_call: NA
cdr3_nt: TGTGCCAGTAGTAACAGGTTTAGCAATCAGCCCCAGCATTTT
cdr3_aa: CASSNRFSNQPQHF

v_call: TRBV19
clone_size: NA
j_call: TRBJ1-2
d_call: NA
cdr3_nt: TGTGCCAGTGTAAAAGGGAGCTTGGCTGGCTACACCTTC
cdr3_aa: CASVKGSLAGYTF

v_call: TRBV6-5
clone_size: once
j_call: TRBJ2-7
d_call: TRBD2
cdr3_nt: TGTGCCAGCAGTTACGCGGGGGGCTACGAGCAGTACTTC
cdr3_aa: CASSYAGGYEQYF

v_call: TRBV7-8
clone_size: NA
j_call: TRBJ1-1
d_call: TRBD1
cdr3_nt: TGTGCCAGCAGCGCCCGGCACAGGGGGAACACTGAAGCTTTCTTT
cdr3_aa: CASSARHRGNTEAFF

v_call: TRBV7-9
clone_size: many
j_call: TRBJ2-3
d_call: NA
cdr3_nt: TGTGCCAGCAGCCGACAGGCAGATACGCAGTATTTT
cdr3_aa: CASSRQADTQYF

v_call: TRBV30
clone_size: NA
j_call: TRBJ2-7
d_call: NA
cdr3_nt: TGTGCCTGGAGTTTTCGATCGGACAGATTGTACTTC
cdr3_aa: CAWSFRSDRLYF

v_call: TRBV19
clone_size: NA
j_call: TRBJ1-1
d_call: NA
cdr3_nt: TGTGCCAGTAGTACTACGGTTAACACTGAAGCTTTCTTT
cdr3_aa: CASSTTVNTEAFF

v_call: TRBV18
clone_size: NA
j_call: TRBJ1-1
d_call: TRBD1
cdr3_nt: TGTGCCAGCTCACCAGGACAGGGGGCGCCGCCGGGAGCTTTCTTT
cdr3_aa: CASSPGQGAPPGAFF

v_call: TRBV6-2/TRBV6-3
clone_size: once
j_call: TRBJ2-2
d_call: TRBD1
cdr3_nt: TGTGCCAGCAGTCTTCCGGGACAGGGTAACACCGGGGAGCTGTTTTTT
cdr3_aa: CASSLPGQGNTGELFF

v_call: TRBV6-5
clone_size: NA
j_call: TRBJ1-4
d_call: TRBD1
cdr3_nt: TGTGCCAGCAGTCCGGGGGCAGGGGGTAATGAAAAACTGTTTTTT
cdr3_aa: CASSPGAGGNEKLFF

v_call: TRBV5-1
clone_size: few
j_call: TRBJ1-2
d_call: NA
cdr3_nt: TGCGCCAGCAGCTTGGGTCGGGTAGGGGACTATGGCTACACCTTC
cdr3_aa: CASSLGRVGDYGYTF

v_call: TRBV5-1
clone_size: few
j_call: TRBJ2-2
d_call: NA
cdr3_nt: TGCGCCAGCAGCTCCCAGACCGGGGAGAACACCGGGGAGCTGTTTTTT
cdr3_aa: CASSSQTGENTGELFF

v_call: TRBV11-2
clone_size: few
j_call: TRBJ1-2
d_call: TRBD1
cdr3_nt: TGTGCCAGCAGCTTCGGACAGGGGACGGCTGGCTACACCTTC
cdr3_aa: CASSFGQGTAGYTF

v_call: TRBV28
clone_size: NA
j_call: TRBJ2-3
d_call: TRBD1
cdr3_nt: TGTGCCAGCAGAGAGGACAGGGTGGGAACAGATACGCAGTATTTT
cdr3_aa: CASREDRVGTDTQYF

v_call: TRBV20-1
clone_size: few
j_call: TRBJ1-1
d_call: TRBD1
cdr3_nt: TGCAGTGCCAGGGGGCGATCTGAAGCTTTCTTT
cdr3_aa: CSARGRSEAFF

v_call: TRBV24-1
clone_size: NA
j_call: TRBJ1-5
d_call: NA
cdr3_nt: TGTGCCACCAGTACGGAGATTAACAATCAGCCCCAGCATTTT
cdr3_aa: CATSTEINNQPQHF

v_call: TRBV28
clone_size: NA
j_call: TRBJ1-1
d_call: NA
cdr3_nt: TGTGCCAGCATTCAAATCCGGGAGAACACTGAAGCTTTCTTT
cdr3_aa: CASIQIRENTEAFF

v_call: TRBV9
clone_size: NA
j_call: TRBJ2-2
d_call: TRBD1
cdr3_nt: TGTGCCAGCAGCGTAAACAGGGGGCACGGGGAGCTGTTTTTT
cdr3_aa: CASSVNRGHGELFF

v_call: TRBV5-1
clone_size: NA
j_call: TRBJ1-4
d_call: TRBD1
cdr3_nt: TGCGCCAGCAGCACTGCCGGGACAGGTCGGGAAAAACTGTTTTTT
cdr3_aa: CASSTAGTGREKLFF

v_call: TRBV5-6
clone_size: NA
j_call: TRBJ1-1
d_call: TRBD1
cdr3_nt: TGTGCCAGCAGGCGGACAGGAATTAACACTGAAGCTTTCTTT
cdr3_aa: CASRRTGINTEAFF

v_call: TRBV7-9
clone_size: NA
j_call: TRBJ2-1
d_call: TRBD2
cdr3_nt: TGTGCCAGCATTTTAGCGGGGGCTTACAATGAGCAGTTCTTC
cdr3_aa: CASILAGAYNEQFF

v_call: TRBV30
clone_size: few
j_call: TRBJ2-1
d_call: TRBD2
cdr3_nt: TGTGCCTGGAAGGCCTATGGGAGCGGGAGGGCCTTGAAGAATGAGCAGTTCTTC
cdr3_aa: CAWKAYGSGRALKNEQFF

v_call: TRBV3-1/TRBV3-2
clone_size: NA
j_call: TRBJ1-2
d_call: NA
cdr3_nt: TGTGCCAGCAGCCAAAATGACAGGCTAAACTATGGCTACACCTTC
cdr3_aa: CASSQNDRLNYGYTF

v_call: TRBV10-1
clone_size: NA
j_call: TRBJ2-7
d_call: NA
cdr3_nt: TGCGCCAGCAGTGAGCTGTGGCAGGGCTCCTACGAGCAGTACTTC
cdr3_aa: CASSELWQGSYEQYF

v_call: TRBV30
clone_size: NA
j_call: TRBJ2-7
d_call: NA
cdr3_nt: TGTGCCTGGAGCCCCGGGGGAAAGCAGTACTTC
cdr3_aa: CAWSPGGKQYF

v_call: TRBV5-6
clone_size: NA
j_call: TRBJ1-1
d_call: NA
cdr3_nt: TGTGCCAGCAGCTTGGCCCCGTTCAGTCAAATGAACACTGAAGCTTTCTTT
cdr3_aa: CASSLAPFSQMNTEAFF

v_call: TRBV4-3
clone_size: NA
j_call: TRBJ2-1
d_call: TRBD2
cdr3_nt: TGCGCCAGCAGCCAAGATGTGGGGGGGGGATACTCCTACAATGAGCAGTTCTTC
cdr3_aa: CASSQDVGGGYSYNEQFF

v_call: TRBV27
clone_size: NA
j_call: TRBJ2-5
d_call: NA
cdr3_nt: TGTGCCTCCGGGCCGGCAGGGCCGACCCAGTACTTC
cdr3_aa: CASGPAGPTQYF

v_call: TRBV4-3
clone_size: NA
j_call: TRBJ1-3
d_call: TRBD1
cdr3_nt: TGCGCCAGCAGCCAATCATCGACAGGGGCCGGAAACACCATATATTTT
cdr3_aa: CASSQSSTGAGNTIYF

v_call: TRBV7-3
clone_size: few
j_call: TRBJ2-2
d_call: NA
cdr3_nt: TGTGCCAGCAGATCTGGCGGAGGGGACACCGGGGAGCTGTTTTTT
cdr3_aa: CASRSGGGDTGELFF

v_call: TRBV7-2
clone_size: NA
j_call: TRBJ2-1
d_call: NA
cdr3_nt: TGTGCCAGCAGCTTAGGAGGTTTTTGGGCTACAGGGCGAGGGGAGCAGTTCTTC
cdr3_aa: CASSLGGFWATGRGEQFF

v_call: TRBV30
clone_size: few
j_call: TRBJ1-3
d_call: TRBD1
cdr3_nt: TGTGCCTGGAGTCCTAAACAGGGGGCTGGAAACACCATATATTTT
cdr3_aa: CAWSPKQGAGNTIYF

v_call: TRBV6-5
clone_size: NA
j_call: TRBJ1-2
d_call: NA
cdr3_nt: TGTGCCAGCAGTTACCAGGGGTTTGGCTACACCTTC
cdr3_aa: CASSYQGFGYTF

v_call: TRBV10-3
clone_size: NA
j_call: TRBJ1-2
d_call: NA
cdr3_nt: TGTGCCATCAGTACTGAGGGGGCTAACTATGGCTACACCTTC
cdr3_aa: CAISTEGANYGYTF

v_call: TRBV19
clone_size: NA
j_call: TRBJ2-4
d_call: TRBD2
cdr3_nt: TGTGCCAGTAGTCAGGGACTAGCGGACCATAAAAACATTCAGTACTTC
cdr3_aa: CASSQGLADHKNIQYF

v_call: TRBV6-5
clone_size: NA
j_call: TRBJ1-2
d_call: TRBD1
cdr3_nt: TGTGCCAGCAGTTTGACAGGGGTTAACTATGGCTACACCTTC
cdr3_aa: CASSLTGVNYGYTF

v_call: TRBV19
clone_size: once
j_call: TRBJ1-6
d_call: NA
cdr3_nt: TGTGCCAGTAGTAGGTTGCAGGGGAATTCACCCCTCCACTTT
cdr3_aa: CASSRLQGNSPLHF

v_call: TRBV13
clone_size: NA
j_call: TRBJ2-7
d_call: NA
cdr3_nt: TGTGCCAGCAGCTTTAAGGGGTTCGACGAGCAGTACTTC
cdr3_aa: CASSFKGFDEQYF